Included here is one T cell receptor beta chain sequence, with context. This table comes from immunoSEQ multiplex PCR, and its TCRdb copy is limited to in-frame clones, with some not included. The data hold about 240,000 clones, with just under 85% observed a single time. These data are taken from a study of blood T cell repertoires in COVID-19. Study context: Samples taken during acute and convalescent COVID-19 were collected in the United States, Italy and Spain.

Germline V gene data show CDR1 as MGHRA and CDR2 as YSYEKL. V dropped 4 bases and J dropped 9; count of bases not matched to a gene: 11. The CDR3 covers 16 residues. This TCR derives from a woman of 80 years or more with acute or convalescent COVID-19. Sequenced sample: peripheral blood. This chain connects TRBV4-1 to TRBJ1-6; TRBD1 matches at 8 bases. The CDR3 nucleotides are TGCGCCAGCAGCCTCCCCCGGACAGGGCCCTTTTCACCCCTCCACTTT. Amino acids: CASSLPRTGPFSPLHF.